A selection of T cell receptor beta chains follows, all from one sample in a study of glioma-infiltrating T cells after dendritic cell vaccination. Measured with immunoSEQ multiplex PCR; TCRdb has only the in-frame clones, and not every one. Altogether about 99,000 clones are present, more than 80% being singletons, with the ten largest covering about an eighth. The input for sequencing was blood, taken before dendritic cell vaccination. The receptors were gathered from a human donor with glioblastoma. Each CDR3 is given with its conserved first and last residue. The D gene is left open where the match is weak. Part of the rows lack a size; the others show once, few, many or a class for expanded clones.

J gene,clone size,D gene,V gene,CDR3 protein,CDR3 DNA
TRBJ1-1,-,-,TRBV5-4,CASSLRGSLTEAFF,TGTGCCAGCAGCTTGCGGGGGTCTCTTACTGAAGCTTTCTTT
TRBJ2-7,-,TRBD1,TRBV12-5,CASEPTGTGFEQYF,TGTGCTAGTGAGCCTACCGGGACAGGTTTCGAGCAGTACTTC
TRBJ2-2,-,-,TRBV4-3,CASSLSRGLNTGELFF,TGCGCCAGCAGCCTCTCCCGGGGGTTGAACACCGGGGAGCTGTTTTTT
TRBJ2-5,few,TRBD2,TRBV7-2,CASSCCRGSGGVETQYF,TGTGCCAGCAGCTGCTGCCGAGGTAGCGGGGGGGTGGAGACCCAGTACTTC
TRBJ2-3,few,TRBD1,TRBV19,CASSIGEWDSRDTQYF,TGTGCCAGTAGTATCGGGGAGTGGGACAGTCGAGATACGCAGTATTTT
TRBJ1-4,-,TRBD1,TRBV11-2,CASSHSGTANEKLFF,TGTGCCAGCAGCCACTCGGGGACAGCTAATGAAAAACTGTTTTTT
TRBJ1-1,-,-,TRBV15,CATSRDRVSTEAFF,TGTGCCACCAGCAGAGATCGGGTGAGCACTGAAGCTTTCTTT
TRBJ2-7,once,TRBD2,TRBV7-2,CASSFGRAQEQYF,TGTGCCAGCAGCTTTGGGAGGGCGCAGGAGCAGTACTTC
TRBJ1-2,-,TRBD1,TRBV2,CASVPVAQGADGYTF,TGTGCCAGCGTTCCCGTGGCACAGGGGGCGGATGGCTACACCTTC
TRBJ2-7,-,-,TRBV9,CASSVGWRSYEQYF,TGTGCCAGCAGCGTAGGGTGGAGATCCTACGAGCAGTACTTC
TRBJ2-6,-,-,TRBV30,CAWLNSNSGANVLTF,TGTGCCTGGTTAAACAGCAACTCTGGGGCCAACGTCCTGACTTTC
TRBJ2-3,-,-,TRBV4-2,CASSQVTAISTDTQYF,TGTGCCAGCAGCCAAGTTACAGCAATTAGCACAGATACGCAGTATTTT
TRBJ2-2,-,-,TRBV30,CAWTTLYRGRAGELFF,TGTGCCTGGACCACCCTCTACAGGGGGAGGGCCGGGGAGCTGTTTTTT
TRBJ1-1,-,-,TRBV5-1,CASSLTGSAEAFF,TGCGCCAGCAGCCTTACAGGGAGTGCTGAAGCTTTCTTT
TRBJ2-5,-,-,TRBV11-3,CASSSYRGLETQYF,TGTGCCAGCAGCTCATATCGGGGTCTAGAGACCCAGTACTTC
TRBJ2-2,-,-,TRBV18,CASSPNLAGMTGELFF,TGTGCCAGCTCACCAAACCTTGCAGGAATGACCGGGGAGCTGTTTTTT
TRBJ1-1,-,-,TRBV19,CASSIGTFLGAFF,TGTGCCAGTAGTATTGGGACATTCCTGGGGGCTTTCTTT
TRBJ2-3,-,TRBD2,TRBV4-1,CASSQVAGGTDTQYF,TGCGCCAGCAGCCAAGTAGCGGGTGGCACAGATACGCAGTATTTT
TRBJ2-1,-,TRBD2,TRBV5-1,CASSLPPGGSYNEQFF,TGCGCCAGCAGCTTGCCGCCGGGAGGCTCCTACAATGAGCAGTTCTTC
TRBJ2-5,-,-,TRBV2,CASGKEGETQYF,TGTGCCAGCGGAAAGGAGGGGGAGACCCAGTACTTC
TRBJ1-5,-,-,TRBV6-6,CASKDGGNQPQHF,TGTGCCAGCAAGGACGGGGGAAATCAGCCCCAGCATTTT
TRBJ1-1,-,TRBD1,TRBV7-9,CASSPPTGENTEAFF,TGTGCCAGCAGCCCTCCGACAGGGGAGAACACTGAAGCTTTCTTT
TRBJ1-2,-,TRBD1,TRBV14,CASSHRDRGRWDYGYTF,TGTGCCAGCAGCCACCGGGACAGGGGAAGGTGGGACTATGGCTACACCTTC
TRBJ1-2,-,-,TRBV15,CATSRDMGVLNYGYTF,TGTGCCACCAGCAGAGATATGGGCGTTTTGAACTATGGCTACACCTTC
TRBJ1-1,-,TRBD1,TRBV15,CATSRDRVGGQGTFF,TGTGCCACCAGCAGAGATAGGGTTGGAGGACAGGGTACTTTCTTT